These T cell receptor beta chains were read from a single sample in a study of OX40 agonist ivuxolimab in advanced cancers. The protocol was immunoSEQ multiplex PCR, while the TCRdb copy is restricted to in-frame clones and leaves out a portion. The sample lists 25,000 or so clones, 77% seen once, with about 2% in the top ten. The input for sequencing was CD4+ or CD8+ T cells sorted from blood, taken in a trial of the OX40 agonist ivuxolimab. These TCRs come from an adult with an advanced solid tumor such as melanoma, head and neck, liver or kidney cancer. Both conserved end residues are part of each CDR3. D genes are given only for firm matches. Rows may omit the clone size; those that give it use once, few, many or a size class.

abundance,j_gene,d_gene,v_gene,CDR3nt,CDR3aa
once,TRBJ2-7,TRBD1,TRBV29-1,TGCAGCGTTGGGACAGGGGACACCGAGCAGTACTTC,CSVGTGDTEQYF
-,TRBJ2-2,-,TRBV2,TGTGCCAGCAGTTCACAGGGAGGGGACACCGGGGAGCTGTTTTTT,CASSSQGGDTGELFF
-,TRBJ1-6,TRBD1,TRBV11-2,TGTGCCAGCACCCTCAGGACAGGGCCAAATTCACCCCTCCACTTT,CASTLRTGPNSPLHF
-,TRBJ2-3,TRBD2,TRBV9,TGTGCCAGCGCCGCTACTAGCGGGGGGCGCACAGATACGCAGTATTTT,CASAATSGGRTDTQYF
once,TRBJ2-7,-,TRBV4-3,TGCGCCAGCAGCCAAGATACATTTAGGCCCAACACCGAGCAGTACTTC,CASSQDTFRPNTEQYF
-,TRBJ2-7,-,TRBV6-4,TGTGCCAGCAGGGGATCCGTAAGGGACATAGCGTACTACGAGCAGTACTTC,CASRGSVRDIAYYEQYF
-,TRBJ2-3,-,TRBV7-7,TGTGCTAGCAGCCAAGCCCCTGGCAGCACAGATACGCAGTATTTT,CASSQAPGSTDTQYF
-,TRBJ1-5,-,TRBV30,TGTGCCTGGAGTGTACAGAGCAATCAGCCCCAGCATTTT,CAWSVQSNQPQHF
few,TRBJ2-2,TRBD2,TRBV7-2,TGTGCCAGCAGCTTAGACGCTGTAGCGGGACTGAACGGGGAGCTGTTTTTT,CASSLDAVAGLNGELFF
-,TRBJ2-3,TRBD2,TRBV9,TGTGCCAGCAGCGTACCTAGCGGGCGGTTCACAGATACGCAGTATTTT,CASSVPSGRFTDTQYF
-,TRBJ2-7,TRBD2,TRBV5-1,TGCGCCAGCAGCCTTGGAGCTAGCGGGAACTACGAGCAGTACTTC,CASSLGASGNYEQYF
-,TRBJ1-1,TRBD1,TRBV27,TGTGCCAGCAGTTTATCGACGACAGGGGATACTGAAGCTTTCTTT,CASSLSTTGDTEAFF
few,TRBJ2-7,TRBD1,TRBV5-1,TGCGCCAGCAGCTCCTTACAGGGGGCCCGCGAGCAGTACTTC,CASSSLQGAREQYF
-,TRBJ2-1,TRBD1,TRBV19,TGTGCCAGTAGTACGACAGGGGTCCGGAGCAATGAGCAGTTCTTC,CASSTTGVRSNEQFF
once,TRBJ2-7,-,TRBV19,TGTGCCAGTATGGACGGTAACCTCTACGAGCAGTACTTC,CASMDGNLYEQYF
-,TRBJ1-6,-,TRBV30,TGTGCCTGGAGTGTAGCGACTCGACTTTCACCCCTCCACTTT,CAWSVATRLSPLHF
-,TRBJ2-7,-,TRBV6-6,TGTGCCAGCAGTTTCCCCGAGAACTCCTACGAGCAGTACTTC,CASSFPENSYEQYF
few,TRBJ2-5,-,TRBV5-1,TGCGCCAGTCAGACAGGGCGGGGGGAGACCCAGTACTTC,CASQTGRGETQYF
-,TRBJ2-7,-,TRBV5-4,TGTGCCAGCAGCTTGTGGGACTCACCCTACGAGCAGTACTTC,CASSLWDSPYEQYF
-,TRBJ1-6,-,TRBV7-3,TGTGCCAGCAGCGCACTGGGGGGAGGGCAGTCACCCCTCCACTTT,CASSALGGGQSPLHF
-,TRBJ1-4,-,TRBV2,TGTGCCAGCAGTGAAGCATGGGCCGCCCAAAAACTGTTTTTT,CASSEAWAAQKLFF
-,TRBJ2-2,-,TRBV6-4,TGTGCCAGCAGTGACTCATTTGGGGGTTTCAACACCGGGGAGCTGTTTTTT,CASSDSFGGFNTGELFF
-,TRBJ1-5,-,TRBV5-8,TGTGCCAGCAGCCTTCTGTCAGGAAAAAATAGCAATCAGCCCCAGCATTTT,CASSLLSGKNSNQPQHF
once,TRBJ1-6,TRBD1,TRBV7-2,TGTGCCAGCAGCATAATACAGGGGGCAGGATCACCCCTCCACTTT,CASSIIQGAGSPLHF
-,TRBJ1-3,-,TRBV21-1,TGTGCCAGCAGCAAATACCACCCTCAAGCGGGTTACTCTGGAAACACCATATATTTT,CASSKYHPQAGYSGNTIYF
-,TRBJ2-3,TRBD2,TRBV5-1,TGCGCCAGCAGCTTGGGGACTAGTTATACAGATACGCAGTATTTT,CASSLGTSYTDTQYF
few,TRBJ1-6,TRBD1,TRBV28,TGTGCCAGCAGCACGGGACAGGGGAGCTCACCCCTCCACTTT,CASSTGQGSSPLHF
-,TRBJ1-1,-,TRBV28,TGTGCCAGCACCATAGGTGGGACTGAAGCTTTCTTT,CASTIGGTEAFF
-,TRBJ1-2,-,TRBV5-1,TGCGCCAGCAGCGAGGCCCGAGGTGGCTACACCTTC,CASSEARGGYTF
-,TRBJ2-3,TRBD1,TRBV27,TGTGCCAGCAGTCGGGACAGGGGAGGGGATACGCAGTATTTT,CASSRDRGGDTQYF
-,TRBJ1-4,TRBD1,TRBV5-6,TGTGCCAGCAGCTTGGTCGGGACAGGGGTAGGGGAAAAACTGTTTTTT,CASSLVGTGVGEKLFF
-,TRBJ1-4,-,TRBV14,TGTGCCAGCAGCCAAGCGTTGAATGAAAAACTGTTTTTT,CASSQALNEKLFF
-,TRBJ2-7,TRBD2,TRBV4-2,TGTGCCAGCAGCCAAGATCTAGCGGGTCTTTACGAGCAGTACTTC,CASSQDLAGLYEQYF
-,TRBJ2-7,-,TRBV28,TGTGCCAGCAGTTTACGGCGGGGGCAGTACTTC,CASSLRRGQYF
-,TRBJ2-5,TRBD1,TRBV5-8,TGTGCCAGCAGCTCCTGGGACAGGGCTGGGGAGACCCAGTACTTC,CASSSWDRAGETQYF
-,TRBJ2-7,TRBD2,TRBV2,TGTGCCAGCAGTGATATAGCGGGGGGCTCCTACGAGCAGTACTTC,CASSDIAGGSYEQYF
-,TRBJ2-1,-,TRBV14,TGTGCCAGCAGCCTAGCGTGGGCAGAAAAAAGCTCCTACAATGAGCAGTTCTTC,CASSLAWAEKSSYNEQFF
-,TRBJ1-1,-,TRBV6-5,TGTGCCAGCAGCTACGGGGTCGATACTGAAGCTTTCTTT,CASSYGVDTEAFF
-,TRBJ1-2,-,TRBV5-1,TGCGCCAGCACCTTAGGGGGAACCTACTATGGCTACACCTTC,CASTLGGTYYGYTF
-,TRBJ1-6,-,TRBV19,TGTGCCAGTAACAGGGAGGGGCAATCACCCCTCCACTTT,CASNREGQSPLHF
-,TRBJ2-1,TRBD2,TRBV19,TGTGCCAGTAGTATAGTCCGTCTAGCGGGAGGCAATGAGCAGTTCTTC,CASSIVRLAGGNEQFF
-,TRBJ2-7,-,TRBV28,TGTGCCAGCAGAGAGGGCGGCAGCAGATCCTACGAGCAGTACTTC,CASREGGSRSYEQYF
-,TRBJ2-2,-,TRBV5-5,TGTGCCAGCACCGTCGAGGGGGGGACGGACGGGGAGCTGTTTTTT,CASTVEGGTDGELFF
-,TRBJ2-5,-,TRBV5-4,TGTGCCAGCAGGGTGGAACTCGAGACTGCTCGGCAGTACTTC,CASRVELETARQYF
-,TRBJ1-1,TRBD1,TRBV5-1,TGCGCCAGCAGCTGGGGGACAGACACTGAAGCTTTCTTT,CASSWGTDTEAFF
few,TRBJ2-7,TRBD2,TRBV18,TGTGCCAGCTCACCAGGTCGAACTAGCGGCACCTACGAGCAGTACTTC,CASSPGRTSGTYEQYF
-,TRBJ2-7,TRBD1,TRBV30,TGTGCCGGTATGAGGGACAGACCCTACGAGCAGTACTTC,CAGMRDRPYEQYF
once,TRBJ2-7,-,TRBV5-8,TGTGCCAGCAGGACTAGAAAGGGATTCTACGAGCAGTACTTC,CASRTRKGFYEQYF